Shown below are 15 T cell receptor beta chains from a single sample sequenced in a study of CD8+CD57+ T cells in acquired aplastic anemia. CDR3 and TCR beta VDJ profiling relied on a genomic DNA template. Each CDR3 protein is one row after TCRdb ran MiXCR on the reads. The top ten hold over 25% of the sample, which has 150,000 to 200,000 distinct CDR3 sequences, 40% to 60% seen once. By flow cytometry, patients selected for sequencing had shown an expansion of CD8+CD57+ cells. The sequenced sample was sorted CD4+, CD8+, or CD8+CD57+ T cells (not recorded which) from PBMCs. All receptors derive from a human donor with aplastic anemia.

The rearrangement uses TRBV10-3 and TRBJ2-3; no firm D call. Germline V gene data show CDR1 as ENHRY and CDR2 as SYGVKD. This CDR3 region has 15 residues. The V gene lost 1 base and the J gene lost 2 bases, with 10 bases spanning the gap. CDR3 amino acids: CAISEYLAITDTQYF. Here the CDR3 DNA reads TGTGCCATCAGTGAGTACTTGGCTATCACAGATACGCAGTATTTT.

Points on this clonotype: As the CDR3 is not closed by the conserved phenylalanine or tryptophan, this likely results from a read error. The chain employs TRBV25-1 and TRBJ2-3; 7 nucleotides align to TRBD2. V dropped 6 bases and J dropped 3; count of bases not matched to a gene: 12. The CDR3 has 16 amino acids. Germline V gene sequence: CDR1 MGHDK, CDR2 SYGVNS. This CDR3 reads CASSRGVPTRTDTQYL. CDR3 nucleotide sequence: TGTGCCAGCAGCCGGGGGGTGCCCACCCGGACAGATACGCAGTATCTT.

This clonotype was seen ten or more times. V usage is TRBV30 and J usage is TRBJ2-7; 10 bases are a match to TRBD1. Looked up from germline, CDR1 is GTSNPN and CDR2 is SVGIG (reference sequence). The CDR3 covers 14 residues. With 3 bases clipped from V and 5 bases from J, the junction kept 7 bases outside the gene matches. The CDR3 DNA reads TGTGCCTGGAGCACGACAGGGGGCGGGGACGAGCAGTACTTC. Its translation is CAWSTTGGGDEQYF.

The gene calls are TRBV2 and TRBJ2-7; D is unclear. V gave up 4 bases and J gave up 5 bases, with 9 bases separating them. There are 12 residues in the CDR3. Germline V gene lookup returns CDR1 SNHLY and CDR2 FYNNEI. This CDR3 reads CASSGLSHEQYF. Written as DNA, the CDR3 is TGTGCCAGCAGTGGACTGTCCCACGAGCAGTACTTC.

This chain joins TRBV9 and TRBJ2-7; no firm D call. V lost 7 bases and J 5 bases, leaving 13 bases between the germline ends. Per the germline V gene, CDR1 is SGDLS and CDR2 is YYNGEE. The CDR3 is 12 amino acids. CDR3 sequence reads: CASSPSSDEQYF. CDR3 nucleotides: TGTGCCAGCTCACCCTCCTCGGACGAGCAGTACTTC.

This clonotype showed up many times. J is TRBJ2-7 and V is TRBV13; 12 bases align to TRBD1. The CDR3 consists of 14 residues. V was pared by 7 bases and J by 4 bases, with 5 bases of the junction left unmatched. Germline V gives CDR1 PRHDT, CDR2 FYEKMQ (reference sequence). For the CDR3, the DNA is TGTGCCAGCACCCCGGGACAGGGGGCTTACGAGCAGTACTTC. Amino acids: CASTPGQGAYEQYF.

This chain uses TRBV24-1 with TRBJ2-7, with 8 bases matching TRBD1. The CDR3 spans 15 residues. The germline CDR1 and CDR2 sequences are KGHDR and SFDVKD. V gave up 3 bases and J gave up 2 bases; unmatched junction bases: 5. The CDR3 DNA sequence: TGTGCCACCAGTGATGTGACAGGGGACGCCTACGAGCAGTACTTC. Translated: CATSDVTGDAYEQYF.

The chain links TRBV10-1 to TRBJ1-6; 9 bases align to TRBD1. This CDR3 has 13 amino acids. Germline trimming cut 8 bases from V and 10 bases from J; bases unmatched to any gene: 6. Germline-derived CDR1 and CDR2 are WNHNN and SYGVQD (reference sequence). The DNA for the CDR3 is TGCGCCAGCTGGGACAGGGTGGCCTCACCCCTCCACTTT. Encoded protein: CASWDRVASPLHF.

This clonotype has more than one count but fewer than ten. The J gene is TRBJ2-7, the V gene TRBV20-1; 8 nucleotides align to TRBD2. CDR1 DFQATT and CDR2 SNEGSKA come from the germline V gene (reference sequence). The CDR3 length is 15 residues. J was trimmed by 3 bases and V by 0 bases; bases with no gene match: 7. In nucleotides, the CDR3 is TGCAGTGCTAGAGATATCCTGGGACTAGGCTACGAGCAGTACTTC. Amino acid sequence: CSARDILGLGYEQYF.

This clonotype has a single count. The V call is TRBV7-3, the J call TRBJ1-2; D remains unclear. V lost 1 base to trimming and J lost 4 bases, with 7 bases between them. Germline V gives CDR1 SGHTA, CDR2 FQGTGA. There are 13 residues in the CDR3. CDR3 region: CASSLIGVYGYTF. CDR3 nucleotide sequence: TGTGCCAGCAGCTTAATCGGGGTCTATGGCTACACCTTC.

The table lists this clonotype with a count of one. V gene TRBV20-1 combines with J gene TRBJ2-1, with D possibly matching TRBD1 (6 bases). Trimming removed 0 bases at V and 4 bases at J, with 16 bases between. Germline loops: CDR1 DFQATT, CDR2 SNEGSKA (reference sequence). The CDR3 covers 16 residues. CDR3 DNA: TGCAGTGCTAGAGATCGCCCAGGGGCCCAATACAATGAGCAGTTCTTC. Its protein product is CSARDRPGAQYNEQFF.

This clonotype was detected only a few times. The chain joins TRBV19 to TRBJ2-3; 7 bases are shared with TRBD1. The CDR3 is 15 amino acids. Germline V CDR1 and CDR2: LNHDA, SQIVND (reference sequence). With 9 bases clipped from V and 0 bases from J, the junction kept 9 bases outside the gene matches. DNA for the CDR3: TGTGCCAGCCGACAGGGTAGAGGTAGCACAGATACGCAGTATTTT. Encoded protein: CASRQGRGSTDTQYF.

DNA for the CDR3: TGTGCCAGCAGCCAAGATGAGGCAGGGGGGTGCGGTTTCTACAATGAGCAGTTCTTC. Protein sequence: CASSQDEAGGCGFYNEQFF. The V gene is TRBV14, the J gene TRBJ2-1; D may be TRBD1 (7 bases). V shed 0 bases and J shed 3 bases, with 21 bases lying between them. Per the germline V gene, CDR1 is SGHDN and CDR2 is FVKESK. The CDR3 has 19 amino acids.

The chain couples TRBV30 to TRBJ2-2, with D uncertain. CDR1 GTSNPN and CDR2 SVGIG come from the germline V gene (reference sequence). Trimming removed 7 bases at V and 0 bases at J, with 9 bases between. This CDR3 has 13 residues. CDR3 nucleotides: TGTGCCTCCCTAGGTACGAACACCGGGGAGCTGTTTTTT. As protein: CASLGTNTGELFF.

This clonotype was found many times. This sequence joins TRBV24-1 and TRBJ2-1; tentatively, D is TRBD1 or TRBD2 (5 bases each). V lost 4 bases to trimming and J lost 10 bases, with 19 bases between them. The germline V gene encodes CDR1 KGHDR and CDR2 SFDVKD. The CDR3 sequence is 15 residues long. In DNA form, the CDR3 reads TGTGCCACCAGTGAGTCCGGGACCCGAAAAGGGGAGCAGTTCTTC. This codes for CATSESGTRKGEQFF.